The present T cell receptor beta chain was sequenced within a study of EBV T-cell therapy then PD-1 blockade in nasopharyngeal carcinoma. Libraries were prepared by immunoSEQ multiplex PCR; TCRdb keeps only in-frame clonotypes and omits some of them. Of some 21,000 clones listed, around 82% are singletons. On this clone itself: Antigen: not known.

Germline CDR1 MNHEY, CDR2 SVGAGI. After removal of 2 bases from V and 6 bases from J, the junction contained 5 bases not matched to a gene. CDR3 length: 15 residues. Indicated treatment: AdE1-LMPpoly-expanded autologous EBV-specific T-cell therapy followed by anti-PD-1 nivolumab. This chain uses TRBV6-5 with TRBJ1-5; 9 nucleotides line up with TRBD1. Source: CD8+ T cells from blood, taken around day 65 from a patient whose treatment included autologous EBV-specific T cells and nivolumab. The sequence was collected from a man aged 40-55 years with nasopharyngeal carcinoma. The CDR3 protein is CASSYRTGVGQPQHF. The CDR3 DNA follows: TGTGCCAGCAGTTACCGGACAGGGGTAGGTCAGCCCCAGCATTTT.